These T cell receptor beta chains were read from a single sample in a study of T cells expressing NK-cell markers. With the 5' RACE reads reprocessed, TCRdb shows one record per CDR3 protein and no DNA. The listing records roughly 430,000 distinct CDR3 sequences. The sample was blood T cells: a sorted CD56 or NKG2C T cell subset, CD4+ or CD8+ T cells, or bulk PBMC T cells (not recorded which). These receptors were obtained from a woman between 18 and 75 years old in good health. CDR3s include the opening cysteine and the closing phenylalanine or tryptophan. The order of the fields is J gene, V gene, CDR3 protein.

J: TRBJ2-1
V: TRBV9
CDR3: CASSGTFGGYNEQFF

J: TRBJ1-1
V: TRBV9
CDR3: CASSAIQGGTEAFF

J: TRBJ2-7
V: TRBV7-8
CDR3: CASSLAGRTYEQYF

J: TRBJ2-3
V: TRBV5-4
CDR3: CASSPSPGTSGEDTQYF

J: TRBJ1-4
V: TRBV5-1
CDR3: CASSLGSEKLFF

J: TRBJ2-1
V: TRBV11-1
CDR3: CASGGERALGQFF

J: TRBJ2-3
V: TRBV5-1
CDR3: CASSYGTGRADTQYF

J: TRBJ2-5
V: TRBV10-3
CDR3: CAISESGRETQYF

J: TRBJ2-1
V: TRBV29-1
CDR3: CSVDGTSGSKSYNEQFF

J: TRBJ1-1
V: TRBV6-1
CDR3: CASRPTGSTEAFF

J: TRBJ2-1
V: TRBV4-1
CDR3: CASSQEIHNEQFF

J: TRBJ1-2
V: TRBV16
CDR3: CASSQSDSYGYTF

J: TRBJ2-2
V: TRBV6-1
CDR3: CASLDRVGTGELFF

J: TRBJ2-3
V: TRBV5-1
CDR3: CASSLEPTGADTQYF

J: TRBJ1-4
V: TRBV20-1
CDR3: CSASWQGGKLFF

J: TRBJ1-6
V: TRBV27
CDR3: CASSPSVRNSPLHF

J: TRBJ1-3
V: TRBV27
CDR3: CASWAAASGNTIYF

J: TRBJ2-3
V: TRBV4-2
CDR3: CASSQDTSGWPYF

J: TRBJ2-3
V: TRBV28
CDR3: CASSFSGDRTDTQYF

J: TRBJ1-5
V: TRBV29-1
CDR3: CSVTDRINQPQHF

J: TRBJ2-1
V: TRBV29-1
CDR3: CSVWREIYNEQFF

J: TRBJ2-5
V: TRBV5-1
CDR3: CASTERGGLETQYF

J: TRBJ1-3
V: TRBV10-3
CDR3: CAISATGAGNTIYF

J: TRBJ2-6
V: TRBV19
CDR3: CASRTGTGANVLTF

J: TRBJ2-7
V: TRBV28
CDR3: CASSDVGDYEQYF

J: TRBJ2-3
V: TRBV21-1
CDR3: CASIHCAPQYF

J: TRBJ2-2
V: TRBV7-8
CDR3: CASTPGGATGELFF

J: TRBJ2-3
V: TRBV10-3
CDR3: CAISDSPTSTDTQYF

J: TRBJ2-3
V: TRBV29-1
CDR3: CSALGGATDTQYF

J: TRBJ2-2
V: TRBV29-1
CDR3: CSVAPARTGELFF

J: TRBJ2-1
V: TRBV18
CDR3: CASSPSPSPYLYNEQFF

J: TRBJ2-3
V: TRBV12-3/TRBV12-4
CDR3: CASSLDGLAGVGDTQYF

J: TRBJ2-7
V: TRBV28
CDR3: CAGKTGGAYEQYF

J: TRBJ2-7
V: TRBV14
CDR3: CASSKGLAGTYEQYF

J: TRBJ2-7
V: TRBV7-2
CDR3: CASSFVQNSYEQYF

J: TRBJ2-5
V: TRBV2
CDR3: CAGLLQETQYF

J: TRBJ2-1
V: TRBV12-3/TRBV12-4
CDR3: CASSTDRALSYNEQFF

J: TRBJ1-4
V: TRBV5-6
CDR3: CASSFGWAPEKLFF

J: TRBJ1-1
V: TRBV2
CDR3: CASRKRGTSEGEAFF

J: TRBJ2-3
V: TRBV6-5
CDR3: CASKFGTGADTQYF

J: TRBJ2-1
V: TRBV6-1
CDR3: CATTPSGQGAEQFF

J: TRBJ2-1
V: TRBV3-1
CDR3: CASSHGTPSVEQFF

J: TRBJ2-1
V: TRBV10-3
CDR3: CAINPGTGSNEQFF

J: TRBJ2-1
V: TRBV3-1
CDR3: CASSGQVEGSEQFF

J: TRBJ2-3
V: TRBV27
CDR3: CASSLGGAAAQYF

J: TRBJ1-1
V: TRBV7-9
CDR3: CASRDRTTEAFF

J: TRBJ2-7
V: TRBV18
CDR3: CASSPNGVREDAEQYF

J: TRBJ1-5
V: TRBV20-1
CDR3: CSARKVGTGFEPQHF

J: TRBJ2-5
V: TRBV10-1
CDR3: CASSTKATGTQYF

J: TRBJ1-4
V: TRBV27
CDR3: CASRTTNEKLFF

J: TRBJ2-4
V: TRBV5-1
CDR3: CASSLGSPPNIQYF

J: TRBJ1-1
V: TRBV20-1
CDR3: CSALGHLNTEAFF

J: TRBJ2-2
V: TRBV4-1
CDR3: CASSQALEQPNTGELFF